The present TCR beta chain was sequenced within a study of shared clonotypes between healthy human individuals. Genomic DNA of every subset was divided equally among multiple immunoSEQ plates. Data came from immunoSEQ multiplex PCR; TCRdb stores just in-frame clones and leaves some out. In the table there are about 2.1 million clones, 90% to 95% of which are singletons. The CDR3 has 16 residues. V was pared by 5 bases and J by 1 base, with 5 bases of the junction left unmatched. Per germline, CDR1 SEHNR and CDR2 FQNEAQ (reference sequence). Naive CD8 cells comprised CD45RO-negative, CCR7-positively selected cells, excluding terminally differentiated effector memory CD45RA+ cells. Nashville, Tennessee was home to all donors, each a Caucasian adult. Details on this clone: Additional DNA sequences in this sample encode the identical CDR3.

This chain links TRBV7-9 with TRBJ1-5; 10 bases align to TRBD1. The sequencing input was naive CD8+ T cells from PBMCs. The sequence derives from a man younger than 35 in good health. Some clones in this sample may be carry-over from other donors' samples. CDR3 sequence (DNA): TGTGCCAGCAGCCTGGGGGGACAGGGGAGCAATCAGCCCCAGCATTTT. This encodes CASSLGGQGSNQPQHF.